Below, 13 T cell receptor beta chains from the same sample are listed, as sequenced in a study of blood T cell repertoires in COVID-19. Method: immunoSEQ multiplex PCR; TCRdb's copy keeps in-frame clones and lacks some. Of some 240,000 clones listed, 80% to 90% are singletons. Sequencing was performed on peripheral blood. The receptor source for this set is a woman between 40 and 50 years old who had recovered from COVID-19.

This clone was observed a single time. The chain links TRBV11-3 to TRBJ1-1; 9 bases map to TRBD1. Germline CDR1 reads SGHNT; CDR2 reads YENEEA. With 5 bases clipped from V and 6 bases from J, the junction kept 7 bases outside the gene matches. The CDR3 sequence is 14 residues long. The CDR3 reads CASSDRDRAPEAFF. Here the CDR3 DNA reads TGTGCCAGCAGCGACCGGGACAGGGCTCCTGAAGCTTTCTTT.

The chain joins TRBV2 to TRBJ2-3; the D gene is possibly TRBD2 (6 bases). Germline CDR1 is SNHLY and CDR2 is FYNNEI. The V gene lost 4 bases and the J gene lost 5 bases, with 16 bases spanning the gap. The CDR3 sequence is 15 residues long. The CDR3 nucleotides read TGTGCCAGCAGTGTGGGCGGTCCCGGGGGAGATACGCAGTATTTT. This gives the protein CASSVGGPGGDTQYF.

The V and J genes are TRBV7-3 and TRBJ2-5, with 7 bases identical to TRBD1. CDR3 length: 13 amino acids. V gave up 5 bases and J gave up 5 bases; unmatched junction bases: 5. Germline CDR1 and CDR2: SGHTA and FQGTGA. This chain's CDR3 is CASSRDRRETQYF. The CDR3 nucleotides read TGTGCCAGCAGCCGGGACAGAAGGGAGACCCAGTACTTC.

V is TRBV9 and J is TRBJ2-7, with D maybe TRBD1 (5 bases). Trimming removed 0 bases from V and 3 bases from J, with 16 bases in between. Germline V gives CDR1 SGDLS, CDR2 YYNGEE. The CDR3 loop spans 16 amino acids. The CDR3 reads CASSVDILAGFYEQYF. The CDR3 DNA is TGTGCCAGCAGCGTAGATATCTTGGCAGGGTTCTACGAGCAGTACTTC.

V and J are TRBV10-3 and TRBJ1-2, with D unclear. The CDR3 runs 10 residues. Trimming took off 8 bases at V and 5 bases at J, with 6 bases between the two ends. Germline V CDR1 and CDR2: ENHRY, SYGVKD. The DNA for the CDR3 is TGTGCCATCGGAGGATATGGCTACACCTTC. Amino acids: CAIGGYGYTF.

The CDR3 DNA reads TGTGCCAGCAGCTTAGTAACCAGGGGGCAGTTCTTC. It is translated as CASSLVTRGQFF. V gene TRBV11-3 combines with J gene TRBJ2-1, with D possibly TRBD1 on 6 matching bases. Trimming pared 1 base from V and 12 bases from J, leaving 10 bases between. CDR1 is SGHNT, CDR2 YENEEA, per germline. This CDR3 spans 12 amino acids.

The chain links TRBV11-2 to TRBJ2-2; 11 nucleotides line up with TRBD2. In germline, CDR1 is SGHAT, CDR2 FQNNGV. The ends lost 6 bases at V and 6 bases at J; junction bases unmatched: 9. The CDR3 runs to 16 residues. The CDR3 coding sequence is TGTGCCAGCAGACCAGTAGCGGGAGGGCTGGCCGGGGAGCTGTTTTTT. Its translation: CASRPVAGGLAGELFF.

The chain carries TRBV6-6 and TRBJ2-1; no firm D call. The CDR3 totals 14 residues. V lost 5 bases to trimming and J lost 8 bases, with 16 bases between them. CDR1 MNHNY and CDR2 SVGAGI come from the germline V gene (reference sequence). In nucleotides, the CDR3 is TGTGCCAGCAGTCAGGCCCCGGCGGTCGATGAGCAGTTCTTC. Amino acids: CASSQAPAVDEQFF.

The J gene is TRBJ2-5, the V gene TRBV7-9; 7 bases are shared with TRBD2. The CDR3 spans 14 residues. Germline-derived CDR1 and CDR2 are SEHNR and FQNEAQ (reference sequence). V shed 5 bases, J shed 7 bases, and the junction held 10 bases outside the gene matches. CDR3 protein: CASSRQRGQGTQYF. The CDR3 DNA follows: TGTGCCAGCAGCCGTCAGCGGGGCCAGGGGACCCAGTACTTC.

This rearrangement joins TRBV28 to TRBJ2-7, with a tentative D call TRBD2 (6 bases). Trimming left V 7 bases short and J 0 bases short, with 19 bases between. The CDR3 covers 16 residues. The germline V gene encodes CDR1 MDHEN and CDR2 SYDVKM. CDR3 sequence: CASTLAGAGTSYEQYF. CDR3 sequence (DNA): TGTGCCAGCACTCTAGCCGGTGCGGGAACCTCCTACGAGCAGTACTTC. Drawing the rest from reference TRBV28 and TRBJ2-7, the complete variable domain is DVKVTQSSRYLVKRTGEKVFLECVQDMDHENMFWYRQDPGLGLRLIYFSYDVKMKEKGDIPEGYSVSREKKERFSLILESASTNQTSMYLCASTLAGAGTSYEQYFGPGTRLTVT.

DNA for the CDR3: TGTGCCAGCAGTCTCCCCCGGGGACTAGCCGGCACAGATACGCAGTATTTT. Protein sequence: CASSLPRGLAGTDTQYF. The V gene is TRBV28, the J gene TRBJ2-3, with 9 bases identical to TRBD2. Looked up from germline, CDR1 is MDHEN and CDR2 is SYDVKM. This CDR3 contains 17 residues. Unmatched junction bases numbered 10, after V lost 5 bases and J lost 1 base.

The CDR3 loop is CASSLMVGTEAFF. The DNA for the CDR3 is TGTGCCAGCAGCTTAATGGTCGGCACTGAAGCTTTCTTT. V usage is TRBV7-9 and J usage is TRBJ1-1; D is unclear. The CDR3 totals 13 residues. From germline, CDR1 is SEHNR and CDR2 FQNEAQ (reference sequence). V dropped 2 bases and J dropped 4 bases, with 8 bases sitting between them.

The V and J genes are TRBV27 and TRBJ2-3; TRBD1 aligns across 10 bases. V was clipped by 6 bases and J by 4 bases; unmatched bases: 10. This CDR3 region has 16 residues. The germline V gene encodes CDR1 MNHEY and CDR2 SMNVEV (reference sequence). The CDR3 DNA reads TGTGCCAGCAGACCTAGACAGGGGGCGCTGGCAGATACGCAGTATTTT. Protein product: CASRPRQGALADTQYF.